This TCR beta chain was observed in a study of PD-1 blockade in classical Hodgkin lymphoma. About the study: Patients in the cohort were put on intravenous nivolumab, 3 mg/kg every 2 weeks. Overall study results and limits: In newly diagnosed patients, baseline TCR diversity was reportedly below that of healthy donors.

Here immunoSEQ multiplex PCR was the method, and the copy in TCRdb shows in-frame clones only, minus some. The sample includes around 90,000 clones, around 80% of them seen just once. Time point here: cycle 4 day 1 (C4D1), after 6 weeks of nivolumab. In every patient, relapse followed autologous stem cell transplantation, while exposure to brentuximab vedotin differed. Germline loops: CDR1 SEHNR, CDR2 FQNEAQ (reference sequence). This CDR3 comprises 12 residues. With respect to this clone: What it recognizes is unknown.

The receptor's source is a human donor with classical Hodgkin lymphoma. The chain joins TRBV7-9 to TRBJ2-6; TRBD1 matches at 7 bases. The source material was peripheral blood mononuclear cells (PBMCs), sampled before the fourth cycle of nivolumab. CDR3 DNA sequence: TGTGGACAGGGACCTGGGGCCAACGTCCTGACTTTC. Translating gives CGQGPGANVLTF. Looking up the rest from reference TRBV7-9 and TRBJ2-6 gives the full variable domain: DTGVSQNPRHKITKRGQNVTFRCDPISEHNRLYWYRQTLGQGPEFLTYFQNEAQLEKSRLLSDRFSAERPKGSFSTLEIQRTEQGDSAMYLCGQGPGANVLTFGAGSRLTVL.